In this sample, the clone carrying this TCR beta chain turned up many times. The antigen is not known. These data come from a study of identical twins. Findings and limits, study-wide: Zero-insertion results could be subject to partial confounding by invariant MAIT and iNKT cells. Twin pairs had excess sharing that was weaker in beta out-of-frame sequences. Fewer insertions characterized abundant cord blood beta clonotypes, whereas memory repertoires showed none.

The CDR3 has 17 residues. Per germline, CDR1 SGHVS and CDR2 FQNEAQ. V was cut by 7 bases and J by 5 bases, with 25 bases left in between. Each CDR3 protein gets one entry after TCRdb re-called the 5' RACE reads with MiXCR. This sample yields 100,000 or so distinct CDR3 sequences, of which 4.5% to 6.5% are seen a single time; approximately 12% belongs to the top ten. Donors uniformly comprised healthy Caucasians. This clonotype originated in a woman aged 50 to 60 in good health. The source material was memory T cells sorted from blood. This chain uses TRBV7-8 with TRBJ2-3; D may be TRBD2 (6 bases). The CDR3 reads CASTEHFLGGRGDTQYF. As DNA, the CDR3 is TGTGCCAGCACCGAACATTTTCTGGGAGGTCGGGGAGATACGCAGTATTTT.